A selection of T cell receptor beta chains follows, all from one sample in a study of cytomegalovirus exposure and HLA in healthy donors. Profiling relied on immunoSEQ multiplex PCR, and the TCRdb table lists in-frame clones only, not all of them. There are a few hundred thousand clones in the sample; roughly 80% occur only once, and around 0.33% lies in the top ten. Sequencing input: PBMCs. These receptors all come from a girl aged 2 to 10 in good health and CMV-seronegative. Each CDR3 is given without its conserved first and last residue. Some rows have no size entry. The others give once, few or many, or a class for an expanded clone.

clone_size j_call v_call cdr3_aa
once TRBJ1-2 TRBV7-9 ASSFSTGGYGYT
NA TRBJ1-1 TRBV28 ASSITGQGYSEAF
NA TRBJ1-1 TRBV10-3 AISARARGATEAF
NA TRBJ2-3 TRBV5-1 ASSALETSGGAGDTQY
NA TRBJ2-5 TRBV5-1 ASSLAGTTTGKETQY
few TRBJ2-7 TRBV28 ASSDPHTQISSGRRDYEQY
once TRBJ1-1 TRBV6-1 ASSSRGPGTEAF
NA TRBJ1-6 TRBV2 ASRPGQGRSLH
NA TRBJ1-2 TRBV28 ASSGVWRGEGYT
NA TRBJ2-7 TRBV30 ACIRTDAAYEQY
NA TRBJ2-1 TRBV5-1 ASSLRTDNEQF
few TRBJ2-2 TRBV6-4 ATWDYSTGELF
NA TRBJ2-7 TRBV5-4 ASSWDRGRGLEQY
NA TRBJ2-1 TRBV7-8 ASSSRTQDSNEQF
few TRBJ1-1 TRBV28 ASLPRGNTEAF
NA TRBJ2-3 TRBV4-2 ASSQEARRSTDTQY
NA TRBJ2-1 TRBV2 ASETGGWDNEQF
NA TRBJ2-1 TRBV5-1 ASSSLTSGSSYSYNEQF
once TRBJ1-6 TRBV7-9 ASSSIVGVFHYNSPLH
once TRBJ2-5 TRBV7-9 ASSLATPTSPLRKETQY
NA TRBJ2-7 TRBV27 ASSSLQGSEQY
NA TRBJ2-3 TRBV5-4 ASARLAGGGDTQY
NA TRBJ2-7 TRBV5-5 ASSLDPGGSYEQY
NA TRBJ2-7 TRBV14 ASSQDYLDRHYEQY
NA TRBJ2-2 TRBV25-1 ASRTANTGELF
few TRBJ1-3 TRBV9 ATGQGPSGNTIY
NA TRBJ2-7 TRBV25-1 ASRVDSSYEQY
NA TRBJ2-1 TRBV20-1 SAREGLPAF
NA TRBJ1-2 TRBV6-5 ASTHRGGGYT
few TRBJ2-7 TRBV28 ASSSYDRTYEQY
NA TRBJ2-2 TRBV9 ASSIRDRLRSPGELF
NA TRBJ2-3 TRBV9 ASSVYMTSGGGTDTQY
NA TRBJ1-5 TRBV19 ASSIPGGQGSNQPQH
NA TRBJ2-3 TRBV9 ASSNRDTQY
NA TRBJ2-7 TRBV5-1 ASSLSRGPYEQY
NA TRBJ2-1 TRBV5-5 ASILRGGDEQF
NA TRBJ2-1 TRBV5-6 ASSVRLAGLRNEQF
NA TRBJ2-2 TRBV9 ASSVSLAGGPGELF
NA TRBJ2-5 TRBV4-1 ASSQEGMTGVETQY
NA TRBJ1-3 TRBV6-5 ASTSGQRNTIY
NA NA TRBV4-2 ASSQGGLAGARYEQY
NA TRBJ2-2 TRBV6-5 ASSYSRGHTGELF
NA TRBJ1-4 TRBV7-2 ASSLGDSATNEKLF
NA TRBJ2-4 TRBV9 ASSYSGGAKNIQY
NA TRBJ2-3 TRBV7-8 ASSPGAGVSTDTQY
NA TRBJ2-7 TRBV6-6 ASSYRREGTYEQY
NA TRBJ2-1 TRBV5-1 ASSLTGYNEQF
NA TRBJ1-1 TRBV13 ASSLTGGLAEAF
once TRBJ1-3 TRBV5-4 ASSLGGAGNTIY
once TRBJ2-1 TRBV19 ASRWDSSSYNEQF
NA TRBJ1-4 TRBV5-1 ASSFGAGSNEKLF
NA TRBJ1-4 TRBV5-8 ASSLAPPGQLNEKLF
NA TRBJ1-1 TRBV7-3 ASSETGSRSEAF
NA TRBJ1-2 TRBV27 ASSFRQGARGYT